Listed below are T cell receptor beta chains from one sample, sequenced in a study of T cells expressing NK-cell markers. TCRdb reworked the 5' RACE reads into one entry per CDR3 protein, no DNA. This repertoire includes about 390,000 distinct CDR3 sequences. Sequenced sample: blood T cells: a sorted CD56 or NKG2C T cell subset, CD4+ or CD8+ T cells, or bulk PBMC T cells (not recorded which). The source is a woman in her forties or fifties in good health. CDR3s include the opening cysteine and the closing phenylalanine or tryptophan.

v_gene	j_gene	CDR3aa
TRBV20-1	TRBJ2-5	CSVQGASGLYQETQYF
TRBV12-3/TRBV12-4	TRBJ2-2	CASSFPRADSKNTGELFF
TRBV5-1	TRBJ2-1	CASSLGLAGGETYNEQFF
TRBV7-9	TRBJ2-1	CASSHGQRNEQFF
TRBV5-1	TRBJ2-1	CASSTPSGSGGGEQFF
TRBV20-1	TRBJ2-1	CSARSPVSSYNEQFF
TRBV12-3/TRBV12-4	TRBJ2-7	CASRHYQLGTYEQYF
TRBV12-3/TRBV12-4	TRBJ2-5	CASSLLGRGQVETQYF
TRBV13	TRBJ2-4	CASSSDGDAAKNIQYF
TRBV9	TRBJ2-1	CASSVPGTGNEQFF
TRBV5-8	TRBJ2-5	CASTRGMTREETQYF
TRBV30	TRBJ2-3	CACTVLSDTQYF
TRBV12-3/TRBV12-4	TRBJ2-1	CASSHRNWGGLDEQFF
TRBV12-3/TRBV12-4	TRBJ2-1	CASTGDPGGANEQFF
TRBV5-1	TRBJ2-1	CASSLGTNNEQFF
TRBV7-9	TRBJ1-1	CASSAQGKPAFF
TRBV29-1	TRBJ1-1	CSGEVGGGFEAEAFF
TRBV6-6	TRBJ2-3	CASSYSRQGYSTDTQYF
TRBV30	TRBJ2-1	CAWRRGGRESEQFF
TRBV5-1	TRBJ2-1	CASSLLGAGDEQFF
TRBV11-2	TRBJ2-5	CASSLVSVEPGTQYF
TRBV10-3	TRBJ2-2	CAISEMRQRRGGELFF